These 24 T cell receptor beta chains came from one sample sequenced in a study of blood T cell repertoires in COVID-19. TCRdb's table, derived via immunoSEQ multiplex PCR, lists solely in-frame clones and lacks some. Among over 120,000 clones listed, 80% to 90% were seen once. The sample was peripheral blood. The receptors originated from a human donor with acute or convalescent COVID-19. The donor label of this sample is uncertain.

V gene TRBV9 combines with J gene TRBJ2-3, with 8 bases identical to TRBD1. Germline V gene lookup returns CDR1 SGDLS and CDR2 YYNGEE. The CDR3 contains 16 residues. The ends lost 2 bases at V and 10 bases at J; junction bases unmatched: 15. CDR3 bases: TGTGCCAGCAGCGTCAGCGCTGGACAGGGATCATACGCGCAGTATTTT. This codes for CASSVSAGQGSYAQYF.

CDR3 coding DNA: TGTGCCAGCAGTTTTCATTTCCCTGAAGCTTTCTTT. Residues: CASSFHFPEAFF. This sequence joins TRBV12-3 or TRBV12-4 and TRBJ1-1, with no clear D. The CDR3 covers 12 residues. Trimming took off 3 bases at V and 6 bases at J, with 8 bases between the two ends.

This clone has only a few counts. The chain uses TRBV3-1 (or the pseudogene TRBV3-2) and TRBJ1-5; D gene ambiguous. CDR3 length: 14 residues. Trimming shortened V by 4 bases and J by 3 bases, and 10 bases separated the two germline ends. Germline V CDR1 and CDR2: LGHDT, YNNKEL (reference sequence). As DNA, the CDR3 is TGTGCCAGCAGCCGTTCGAGGATCAATCAGCCCCAGCATTTT. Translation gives CASSRSRINQPQHF.

The CDR3 loop is CASSGDRASNQPQHF. The CDR3 DNA sequence: TGTGCCAGCAGTGGGGACAGGGCGAGCAATCAGCCCCAGCATTTT. The chain links TRBV25-1 to TRBJ1-5, with 9 bases that match TRBD1. This CDR3 has 15 residues. The germline gives CDR1 MGHDK, CDR2 SYGVNS. With V trimmed by 4 bases and J by 1 base, 2 bases remained unmatched. Using reference TRBV25-1 and TRBJ1-5 for the parts outside the CDR3, the full variable domain is EADIYQTPRYLVIGTGKKITLECSQTMGHDKMYWYQQDPGMELHLIHYSYGVNSTEKGDLSSESTVSRIRTEHFPLTLESARPSHTSQYLCASSGDRASNQPQHFGDGTRLSIL.

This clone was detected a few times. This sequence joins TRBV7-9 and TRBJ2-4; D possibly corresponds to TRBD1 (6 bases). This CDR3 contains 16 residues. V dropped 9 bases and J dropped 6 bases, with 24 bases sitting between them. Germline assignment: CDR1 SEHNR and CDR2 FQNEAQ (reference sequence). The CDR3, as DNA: TGTGCCAGGGGCCTTGGCCGGGACATCGGAGCAAACATTCAGTACTTC. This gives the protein CARGLGRDIGANIQYF.

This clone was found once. The CDR3 protein is CASSWVRVDTEAFF. Written as DNA, the CDR3 is TGTGCCAGCAGCTGGGTCAGGGTCGACACTGAAGCTTTCTTT. The chain joins TRBV11-2 to TRBJ1-1, with D maybe TRBD1 (5 bases). CDR1 and CDR2 (germline): SGHAT, FQNNGV. Trimming stripped 4 bases from V and 3 bases from J, with 12 bases between. The CDR3 covers 14 residues.

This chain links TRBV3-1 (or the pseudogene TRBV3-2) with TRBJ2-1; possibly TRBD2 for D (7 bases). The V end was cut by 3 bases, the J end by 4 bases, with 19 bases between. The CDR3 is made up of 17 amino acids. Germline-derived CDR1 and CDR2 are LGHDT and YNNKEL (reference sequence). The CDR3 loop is CASSHPVGGRGYNEQFF. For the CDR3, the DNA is TGTGCCAGCAGCCACCCAGTAGGGGGGAGGGGGTACAATGAGCAGTTCTTC.

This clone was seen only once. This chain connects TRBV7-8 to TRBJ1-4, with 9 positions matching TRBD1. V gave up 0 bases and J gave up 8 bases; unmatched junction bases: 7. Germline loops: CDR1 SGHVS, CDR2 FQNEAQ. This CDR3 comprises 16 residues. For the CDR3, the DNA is TGTGCCAGCAGCTTAGCGTACACAGGGGGCTGGGAAAAACTGTTTTTT. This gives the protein CASSLAYTGGWEKLFF.

CDR3 region: CASSPSTGLDTGELFF. The CDR3 DNA follows: TGTGCCAGCAGCCCTAGTACAGGGTTGGACACCGGGGAGCTGTTTTTT. The V call is TRBV7-2, the J call TRBJ2-2; D perhaps matches TRBD1 (6 bases). V was pared by 5 bases and J by 3 bases, with 16 bases between. CDR3 size: 16 residues. CDR1 is SGHTA, CDR2 FQGNSA, per germline.

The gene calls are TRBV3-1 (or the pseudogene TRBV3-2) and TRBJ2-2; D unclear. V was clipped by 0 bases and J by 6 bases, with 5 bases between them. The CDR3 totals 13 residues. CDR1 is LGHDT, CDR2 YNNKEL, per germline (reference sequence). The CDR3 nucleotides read TGTGCCAGCAGCCAAGATCGGGCCGGGGAGCTGTTTTTT. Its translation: CASSQDRAGELFF.

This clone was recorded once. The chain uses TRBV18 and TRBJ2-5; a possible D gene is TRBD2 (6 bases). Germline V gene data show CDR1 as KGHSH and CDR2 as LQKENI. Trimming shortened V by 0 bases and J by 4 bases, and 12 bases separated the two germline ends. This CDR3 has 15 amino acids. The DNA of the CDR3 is TGTGCCAGCTCACCACCACACGGGGGAGGAGAGACCCAGTACTTC. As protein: CASSPPHGGGETQYF. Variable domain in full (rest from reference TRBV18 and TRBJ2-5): NAGVMQNPRHLVRRRGQEARLRCSPMKGHSHVYWYRQLPEEGLKFMVYLQKENIIDESGMPKERFSAEFPKEGPSILRIQQVVRGDSAAYFCASSPPHGGGETQYFGPGTRLLVL.

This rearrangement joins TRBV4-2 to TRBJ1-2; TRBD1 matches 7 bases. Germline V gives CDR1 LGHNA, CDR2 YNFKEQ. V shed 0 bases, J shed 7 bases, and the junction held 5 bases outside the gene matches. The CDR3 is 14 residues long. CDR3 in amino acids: CASSQDTGAGGYTF. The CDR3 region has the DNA TGTGCCAGCAGCCAAGATACAGGGGCGGGTGGCTACACCTTC.

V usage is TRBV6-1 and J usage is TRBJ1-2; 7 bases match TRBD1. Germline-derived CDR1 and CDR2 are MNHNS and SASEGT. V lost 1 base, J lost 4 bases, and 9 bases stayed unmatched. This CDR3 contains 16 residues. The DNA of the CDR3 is TGTGCCAGCAGTGAAGTAGGGGACAGCGACAGCTATGGCTACACCTTC. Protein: CASSEVGDSDSYGYTF.

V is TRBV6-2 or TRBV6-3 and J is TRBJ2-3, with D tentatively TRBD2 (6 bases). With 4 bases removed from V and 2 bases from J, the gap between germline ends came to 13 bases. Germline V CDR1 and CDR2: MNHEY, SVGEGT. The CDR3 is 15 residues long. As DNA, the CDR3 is TGTGCCAGCAGTTCCATCGGGACTTTCACAGATACGCAGTATTTT. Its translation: CASSSIGTFTDTQYF.

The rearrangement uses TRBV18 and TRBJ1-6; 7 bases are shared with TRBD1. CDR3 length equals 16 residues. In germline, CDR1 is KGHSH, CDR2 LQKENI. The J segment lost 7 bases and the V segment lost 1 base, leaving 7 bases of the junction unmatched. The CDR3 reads CASSPLRGTANSPLHF. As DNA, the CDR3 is TGTGCCAGCTCACCACTACGGGGGACAGCCAATTCACCCCTCCACTTT. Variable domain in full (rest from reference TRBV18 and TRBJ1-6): NAGVMQNPRHLVRRRGQEARLRCSPMKGHSHVYWYRQLPEEGLKFMVYLQKENIIDESGMPKERFSAEFPKEGPSILRIQQVVRGDSAAYFCASSPLRGTANSPLHFGNGTRLTVT.

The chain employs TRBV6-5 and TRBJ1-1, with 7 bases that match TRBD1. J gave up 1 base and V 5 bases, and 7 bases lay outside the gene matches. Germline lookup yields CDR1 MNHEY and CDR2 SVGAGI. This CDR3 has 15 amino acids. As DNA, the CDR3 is TGTGCCAGCAGTCGCGGGGCAGGGGGGAACACTGAAGCTTTCTTT. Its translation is CASSRGAGGNTEAFF.

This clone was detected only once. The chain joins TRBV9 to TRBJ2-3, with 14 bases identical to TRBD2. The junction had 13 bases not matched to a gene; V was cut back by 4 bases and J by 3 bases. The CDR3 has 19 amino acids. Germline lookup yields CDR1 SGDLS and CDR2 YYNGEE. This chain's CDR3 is CASSPYPTSGGAMTDTQYF. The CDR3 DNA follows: TGTGCCAGCAGCCCCTACCCGACTAGCGGGGGGGCTATGACAGATACGCAGTATTTT.

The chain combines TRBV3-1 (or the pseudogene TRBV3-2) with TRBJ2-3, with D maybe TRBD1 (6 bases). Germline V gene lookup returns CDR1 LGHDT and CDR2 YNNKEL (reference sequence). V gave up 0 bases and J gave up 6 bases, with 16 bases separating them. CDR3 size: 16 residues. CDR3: CASSQDQGWVSDTQYF. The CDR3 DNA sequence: TGTGCCAGCAGCCAAGATCAGGGGTGGGTTAGCGATACGCAGTATTTT.

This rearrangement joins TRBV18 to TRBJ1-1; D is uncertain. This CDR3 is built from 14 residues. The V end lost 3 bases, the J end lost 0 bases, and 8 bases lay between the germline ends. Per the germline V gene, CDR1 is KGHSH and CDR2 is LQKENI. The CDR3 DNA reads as TGTGCCAGCTCACCGACGGGAATGAACACTGAAGCTTTCTTT. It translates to CASSPTGMNTEAFF.

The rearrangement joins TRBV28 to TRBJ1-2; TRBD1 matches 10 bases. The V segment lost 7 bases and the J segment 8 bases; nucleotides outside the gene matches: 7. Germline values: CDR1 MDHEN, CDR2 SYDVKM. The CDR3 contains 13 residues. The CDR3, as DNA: TGTGCCAGCATCACGACAGGGGGCTTGGGCTACACCTTC. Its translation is CASITTGGLGYTF.

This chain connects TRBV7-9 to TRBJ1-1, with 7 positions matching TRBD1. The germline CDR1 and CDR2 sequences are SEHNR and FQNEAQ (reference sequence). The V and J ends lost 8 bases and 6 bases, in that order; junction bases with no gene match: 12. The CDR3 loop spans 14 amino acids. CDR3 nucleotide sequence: TGTGCCAGCGGAGTTGCAGGGGGTCGGTCTGAAGCTTTCTTT. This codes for CASGVAGGRSEAFF. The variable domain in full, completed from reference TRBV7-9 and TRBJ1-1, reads DTGVSQNPRHKITKRGQNVTFRCDPISEHNRLYWYRQTLGQGPEFLTYFQNEAQLEKSRLLSDRFSAERPKGSFSTLEIQRTEQGDSAMYLCASGVAGGRSEAFFGQGTRLTVV.

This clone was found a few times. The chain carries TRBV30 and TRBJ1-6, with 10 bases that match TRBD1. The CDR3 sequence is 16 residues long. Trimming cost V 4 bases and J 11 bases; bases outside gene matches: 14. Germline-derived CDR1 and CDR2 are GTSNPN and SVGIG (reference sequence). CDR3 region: CAWTKPRQGAWTPLHF. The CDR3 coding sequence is TGTGCCTGGACTAAACCCCGACAGGGGGCTTGGACACCCCTCCACTTT.

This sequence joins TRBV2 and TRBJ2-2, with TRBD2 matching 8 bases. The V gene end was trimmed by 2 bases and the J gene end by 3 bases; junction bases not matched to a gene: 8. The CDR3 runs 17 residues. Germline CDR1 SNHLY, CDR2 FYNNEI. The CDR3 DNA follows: TGTGCCAGCAGTGAAACCCCAGCGGGAGACGACACCGGGGAGCTGTTTTTT. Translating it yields CASSETPAGDDTGELFF.

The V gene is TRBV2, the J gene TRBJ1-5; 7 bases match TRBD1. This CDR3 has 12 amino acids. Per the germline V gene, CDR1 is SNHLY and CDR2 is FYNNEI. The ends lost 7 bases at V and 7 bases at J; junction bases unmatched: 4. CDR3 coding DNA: TGTGCCAGCACCAGGGGGAACCAGCCCCAGCATTTT. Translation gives CASTRGNQPQHF.